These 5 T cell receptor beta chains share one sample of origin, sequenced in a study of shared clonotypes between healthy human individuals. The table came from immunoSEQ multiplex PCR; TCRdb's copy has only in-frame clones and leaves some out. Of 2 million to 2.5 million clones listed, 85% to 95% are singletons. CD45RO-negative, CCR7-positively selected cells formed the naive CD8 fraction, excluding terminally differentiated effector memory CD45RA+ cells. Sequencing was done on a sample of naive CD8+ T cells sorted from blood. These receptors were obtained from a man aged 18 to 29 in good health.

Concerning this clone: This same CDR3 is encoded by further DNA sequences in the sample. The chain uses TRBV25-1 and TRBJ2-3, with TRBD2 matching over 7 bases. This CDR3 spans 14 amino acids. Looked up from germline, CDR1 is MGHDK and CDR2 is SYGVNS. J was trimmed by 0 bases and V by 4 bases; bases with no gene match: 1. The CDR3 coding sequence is TGTGCCAGCAGTGGAGCGGGAAGCACAGATACGCAGTATTTT. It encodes CASSGAGSTDTQYF.

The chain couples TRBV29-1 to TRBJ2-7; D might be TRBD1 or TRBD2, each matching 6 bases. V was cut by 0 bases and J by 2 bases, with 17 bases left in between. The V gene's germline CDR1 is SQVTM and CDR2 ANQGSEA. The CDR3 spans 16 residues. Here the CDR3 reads CSVEDGATGRPYEQYF. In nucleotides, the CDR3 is TGCAGCGTTGAAGACGGGGCCACAGGGAGGCCCTACGAGCAGTACTTC.

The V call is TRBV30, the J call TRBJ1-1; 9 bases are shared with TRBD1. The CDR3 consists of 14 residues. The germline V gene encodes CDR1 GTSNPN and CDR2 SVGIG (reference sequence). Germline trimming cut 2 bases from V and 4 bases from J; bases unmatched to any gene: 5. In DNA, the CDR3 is TGTGCCTGGAGTTTCGGACAGGGGTTCACTGAAGCTTTCTTT. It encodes CAWSFGQGFTEAFF.

CDR3 nucleotides: TGTGCCACCCCCCCCGGGACACGCACAGATACGCAGTATTTT. The encoded protein is CATPPGTRTDTQYF. This chain connects TRBV2 to TRBJ2-3; possible D gene TRBD1, 6 bases. The ends were cut back, 10 bases at V and 1 base at J, with 15 bases in the middle. The CDR3 totals 14 residues. The germline CDR1 and CDR2 sequences are SNHLY and FYNNEI.

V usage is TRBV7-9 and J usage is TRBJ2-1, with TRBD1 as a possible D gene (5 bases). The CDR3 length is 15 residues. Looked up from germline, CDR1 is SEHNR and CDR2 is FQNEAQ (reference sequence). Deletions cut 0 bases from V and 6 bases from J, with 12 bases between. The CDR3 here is CASSLAGLGINEQFF. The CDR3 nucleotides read TGTGCCAGCAGCTTAGCGGGGCTGGGTATCAATGAGCAGTTCTTC. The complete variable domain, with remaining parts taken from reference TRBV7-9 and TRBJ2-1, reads DTGVSQNPRHKITKRGQNVTFRCDPISEHNRLYWYRQTLGQGPEFLTYFQNEAQLEKSRLLSDRFSAERPKGSFSTLEIQRTEQGDSAMYLCASSLAGLGINEQFFGPGTRLTVL.